The entry below gives a single T cell receptor beta chain sequence along with its context. The antigen is not known. Germline assignment: CDR1 SGHTS and CDR2 YDEGEE. The CDR3 contains 14 residues. Between the trimmed V and J ends, which lost 1 base and 6 bases, there was a span of 14 bases. Donors showed nominal health when sampled, although they likely had unrecorded immune exposures. Primers included in the PCR were 60 Vbeta and 13 Jbeta primers. Assay: immunoSEQ multiplex PCR; the TCRdb copy retains only in-frame clones and omits some. The profile covers about 72,000 clones, with around 70% appearing a single time and about a fifth taken by the ten largest. These data originate in a study of cytomegalovirus exposure and HLA in healthy donors. Whole-study context: Drawn from HLA-typed donors, approximately 86 million unique TCRs were held in an early data release. Study-wide findings and caveats: As a later analysis revealed, most CMV-associated TCR beta chains appeared HLA-restricted. Reports credit the classifier with highly specific, highly sensitive diagnosis of cytomegalovirus status.

Input material: PBMCs. The J gene is TRBJ2-7, the V gene TRBV5-8; the D gene is possibly TRBD1 (5 bases). The clonotype originates from a man aged 35-49 years in good health and CMV-seropositive. In DNA, the CDR3 is TGTGCCAGCAGCTTGTTTCAGGGCTTGGGCGAGCAGTACTTC. Translation gives CASSLFQGLGEQYF. Looking up the rest from reference TRBV5-8 and TRBJ2-7 gives the full variable domain: EAGVTQSPTHLIKTRGQQATLRCSPISGHTSVYWYQQALGLGLQFLLWYDEGEERNRGNFPPRFSGRQFPNYSSELNVNALELEDSALYLCASSLFQGLGEQYFGPGTRLTVT.